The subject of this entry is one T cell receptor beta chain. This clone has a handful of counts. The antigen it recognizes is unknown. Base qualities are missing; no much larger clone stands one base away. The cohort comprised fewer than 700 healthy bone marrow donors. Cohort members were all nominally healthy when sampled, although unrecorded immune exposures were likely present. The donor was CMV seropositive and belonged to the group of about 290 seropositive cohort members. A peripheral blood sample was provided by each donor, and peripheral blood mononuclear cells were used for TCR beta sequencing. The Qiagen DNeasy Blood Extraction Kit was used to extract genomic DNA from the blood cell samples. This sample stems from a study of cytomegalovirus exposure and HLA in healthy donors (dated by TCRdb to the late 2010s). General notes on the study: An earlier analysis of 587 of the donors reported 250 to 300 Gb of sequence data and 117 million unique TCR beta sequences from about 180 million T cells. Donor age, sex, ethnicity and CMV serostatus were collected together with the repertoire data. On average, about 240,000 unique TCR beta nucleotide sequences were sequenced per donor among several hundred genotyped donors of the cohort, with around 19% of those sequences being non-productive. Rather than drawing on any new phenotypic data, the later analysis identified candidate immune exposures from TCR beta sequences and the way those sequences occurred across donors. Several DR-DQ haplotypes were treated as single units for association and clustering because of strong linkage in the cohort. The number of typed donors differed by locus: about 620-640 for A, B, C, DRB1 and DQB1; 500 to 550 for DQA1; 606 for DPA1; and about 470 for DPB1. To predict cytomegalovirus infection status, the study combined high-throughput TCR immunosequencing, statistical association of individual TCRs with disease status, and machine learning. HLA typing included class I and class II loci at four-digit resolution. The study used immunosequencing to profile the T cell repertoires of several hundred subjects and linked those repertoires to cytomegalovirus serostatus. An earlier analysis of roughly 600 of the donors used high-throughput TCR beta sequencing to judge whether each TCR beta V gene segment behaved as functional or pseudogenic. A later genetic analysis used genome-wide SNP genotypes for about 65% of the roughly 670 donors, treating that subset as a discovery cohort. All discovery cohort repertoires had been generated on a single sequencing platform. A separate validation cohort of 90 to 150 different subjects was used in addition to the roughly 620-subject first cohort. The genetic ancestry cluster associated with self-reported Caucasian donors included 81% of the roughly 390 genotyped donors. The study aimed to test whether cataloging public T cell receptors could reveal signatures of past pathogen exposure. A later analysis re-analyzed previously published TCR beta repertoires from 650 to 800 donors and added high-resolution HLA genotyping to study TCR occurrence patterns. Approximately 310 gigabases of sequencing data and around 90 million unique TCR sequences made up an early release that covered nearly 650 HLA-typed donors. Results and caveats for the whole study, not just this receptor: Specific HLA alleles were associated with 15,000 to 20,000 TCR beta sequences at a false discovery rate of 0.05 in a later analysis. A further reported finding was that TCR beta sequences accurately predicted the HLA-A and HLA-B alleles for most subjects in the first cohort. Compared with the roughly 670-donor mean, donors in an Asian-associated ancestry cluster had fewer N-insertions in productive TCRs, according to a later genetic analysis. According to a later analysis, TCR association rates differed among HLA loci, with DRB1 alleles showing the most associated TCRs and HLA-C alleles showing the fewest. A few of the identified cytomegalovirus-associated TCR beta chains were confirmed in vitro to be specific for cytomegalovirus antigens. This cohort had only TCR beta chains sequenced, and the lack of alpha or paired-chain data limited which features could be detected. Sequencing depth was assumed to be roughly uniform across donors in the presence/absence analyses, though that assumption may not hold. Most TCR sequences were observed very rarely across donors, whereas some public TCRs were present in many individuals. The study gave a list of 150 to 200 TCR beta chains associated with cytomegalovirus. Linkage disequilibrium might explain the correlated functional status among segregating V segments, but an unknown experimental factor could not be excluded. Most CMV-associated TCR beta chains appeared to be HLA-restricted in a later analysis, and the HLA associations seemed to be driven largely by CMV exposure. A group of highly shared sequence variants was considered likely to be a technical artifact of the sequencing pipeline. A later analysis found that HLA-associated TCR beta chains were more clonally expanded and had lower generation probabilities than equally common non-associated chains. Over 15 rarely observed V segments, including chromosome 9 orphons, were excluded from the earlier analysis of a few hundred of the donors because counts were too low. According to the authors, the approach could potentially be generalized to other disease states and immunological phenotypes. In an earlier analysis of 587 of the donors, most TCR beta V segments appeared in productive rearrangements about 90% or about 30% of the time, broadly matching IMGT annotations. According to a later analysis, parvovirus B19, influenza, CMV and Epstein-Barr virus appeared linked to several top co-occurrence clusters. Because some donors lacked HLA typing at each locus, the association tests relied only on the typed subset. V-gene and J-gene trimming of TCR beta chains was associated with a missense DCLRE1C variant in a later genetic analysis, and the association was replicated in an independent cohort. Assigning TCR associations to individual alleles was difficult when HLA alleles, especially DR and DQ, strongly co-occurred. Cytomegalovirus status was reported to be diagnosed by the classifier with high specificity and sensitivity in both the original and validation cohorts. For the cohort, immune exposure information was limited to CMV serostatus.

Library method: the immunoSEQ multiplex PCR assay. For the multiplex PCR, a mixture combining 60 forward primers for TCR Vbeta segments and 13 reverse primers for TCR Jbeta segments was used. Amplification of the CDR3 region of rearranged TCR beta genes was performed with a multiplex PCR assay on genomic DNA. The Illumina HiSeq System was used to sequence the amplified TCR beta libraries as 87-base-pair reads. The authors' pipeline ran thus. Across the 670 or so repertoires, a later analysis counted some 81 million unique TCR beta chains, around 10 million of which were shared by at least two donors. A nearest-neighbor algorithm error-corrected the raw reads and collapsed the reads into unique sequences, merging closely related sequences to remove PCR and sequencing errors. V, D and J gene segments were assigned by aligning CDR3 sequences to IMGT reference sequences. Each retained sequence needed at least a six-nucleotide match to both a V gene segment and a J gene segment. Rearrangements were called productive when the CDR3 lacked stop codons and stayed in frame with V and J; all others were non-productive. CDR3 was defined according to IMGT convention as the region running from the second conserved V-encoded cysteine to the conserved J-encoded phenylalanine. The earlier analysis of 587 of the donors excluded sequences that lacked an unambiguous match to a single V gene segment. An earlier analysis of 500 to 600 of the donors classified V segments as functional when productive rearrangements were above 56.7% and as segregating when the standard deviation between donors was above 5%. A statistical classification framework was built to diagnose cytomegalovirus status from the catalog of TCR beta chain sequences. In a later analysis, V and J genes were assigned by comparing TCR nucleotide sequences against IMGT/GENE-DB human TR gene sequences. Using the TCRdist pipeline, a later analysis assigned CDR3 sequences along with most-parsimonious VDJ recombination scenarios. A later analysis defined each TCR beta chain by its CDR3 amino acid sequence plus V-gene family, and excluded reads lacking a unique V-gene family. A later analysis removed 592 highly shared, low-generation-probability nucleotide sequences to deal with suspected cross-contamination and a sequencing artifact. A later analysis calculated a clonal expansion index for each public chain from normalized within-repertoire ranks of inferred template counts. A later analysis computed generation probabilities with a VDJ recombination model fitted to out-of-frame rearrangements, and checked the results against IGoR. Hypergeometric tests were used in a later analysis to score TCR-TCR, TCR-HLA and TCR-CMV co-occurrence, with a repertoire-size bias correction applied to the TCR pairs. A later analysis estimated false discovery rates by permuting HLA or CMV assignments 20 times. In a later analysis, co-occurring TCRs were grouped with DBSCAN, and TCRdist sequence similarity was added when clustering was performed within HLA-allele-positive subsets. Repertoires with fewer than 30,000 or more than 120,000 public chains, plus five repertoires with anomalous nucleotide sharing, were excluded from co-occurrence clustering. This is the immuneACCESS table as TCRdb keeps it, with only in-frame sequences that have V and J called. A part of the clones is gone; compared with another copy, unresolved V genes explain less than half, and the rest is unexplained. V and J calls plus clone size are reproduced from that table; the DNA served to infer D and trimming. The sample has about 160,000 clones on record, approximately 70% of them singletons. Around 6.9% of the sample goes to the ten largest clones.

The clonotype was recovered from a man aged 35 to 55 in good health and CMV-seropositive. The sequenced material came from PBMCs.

The CDR3 protein sequence reads: CASSIRQGSGELFF. The DNA sequence is TGTGCCAGTAGTATCCGGCAGGGGAGCGGGGAGCTGTTTTTT. The V and J segments used are TRBV19 and TRBJ2-2; the D gene is perhaps TRBD1, on 6 matching bases. The CDR3 goes from the cysteine to the phenylalanine over 14 residues. The retained sequence is limited to the CDR3, 42 bases, with the frame set at the first base. The germline ends are 12 bases apart after V is trimmed by 3 bases and J by 7 bases. The germline V gene (reference sequence) yields LNHDA for CDR1 and SQIVND for CDR2.